This T cell receptor (beta chain) emerged from a study of T-cell reconstitution after alpha-beta-depleted transplantation in children. In germline, CDR1 is MDHEN, CDR2 SYDVKM. V gave up 1 base and J gave up 3 bases, with 11 bases separating them. The CDR3 is 15 amino acids. Preparation of the TCRbeta library involved a method that used unique molecular identifiers. TCRdb re-derived calls from the PCR reads in MiXCR, one entry per CDR3 protein. The sample holds about 500,000 distinct CDR3 sequences, over 25% seen once. The V call is TRBV28, the J call TRBJ2-3, with D maybe TRBD2 (6 bases). Specimen: PBMCs from the stem cell graft donor, collected from the stem cell graft. This TCR came from a human donor who donated a stem cell graft to a child with aplastic anemia. As DNA, the CDR3 is TGTGCCAGCAGTTTATTCTCGGGGGTGACAGATACGCAGTATTTT. This gives the protein CASSLFSGVTDTQYF.